One sample yielded the 15 T cell receptor beta chains listed below, sequenced in a study of OX40 agonist ivuxolimab in advanced cancers. Assay: immunoSEQ multiplex PCR; the TCRdb copy retains only in-frame clones and omits some. The table includes over 70,000 clones, roughly 93% detected once. The sample in question was CD4+ or CD8+ T cells sorted from blood, obtained in a trial of the OX40 agonist ivuxolimab. The receptors originated from an adult with an advanced solid tumor such as melanoma, head and neck, liver or kidney cancer.

The chain links TRBV19 to TRBJ2-5; 10 nucleotides agree with TRBD2. The CDR3 has 13 amino acids. V dropped 8 bases and J dropped 5; count of bases not matched to a gene: 5. CDR1 is LNHDA, CDR2 SQIVND, per germline (reference sequence). CDR3 protein: CASQLAGRETQYF. The CDR3 DNA reads TGTGCCAGTCAACTAGCGGGAAGGGAGACCCAGTACTTC.

A single count supports this clone. V gene TRBV28 combines with J gene TRBJ1-2, with unresolved D. V dropped 6 bases and J dropped 7 bases, with 6 bases sitting between them. The length of the CDR3 is 10 residues. Looked up from germline, CDR1 is MDHEN and CDR2 is SYDVKM. The CDR3 coding sequence is TGTGCCAGCAGGGGATCTGGCTACACCTTC. Its translation: CASRGSGYTF.

The chain uses TRBV18 and TRBJ2-2, with D perhaps TRBD2 (6 bases). Germline V CDR1 and CDR2: KGHSH, LQKENI. This CDR3 contains 15 residues. V was clipped by 2 bases and J by 4 bases, with 11 bases between them. CDR3 region: CASSPSQGGTGELFF. In DNA, the CDR3 is TGTGCCAGCTCACCAAGCCAGGGAGGCACCGGGGAGCTGTTTTTT.

The V and J genes are TRBV9 and TRBJ1-2, with 12 bases matching TRBD1. Losses at the gene ends were 1 base for V and 4 bases for J; bases not matched to a gene: 11. The length of the CDR3 is 18 residues. Germline V lookup: CDR1 SGDLS, CDR2 YYNGEE. DNA of the CDR3: TGTGCCAGCAGCGTATTCCCTCCCGGGACAGGGGGCAGCTATGGCTACACCTTC. Translation: CASSVFPPGTGGSYGYTF.

In regard to this clone: Other DNA sequences in the sample encode the same CDR3. This chain links TRBV18 with TRBJ2-7, with TRBD2 as a possible D gene (6 bases). The CDR3 is 14 residues long. Germline loops: CDR1 KGHSH, CDR2 LQKENI. V was trimmed by 3 bases and J by 3 bases, leaving 12 bases between them. CDR3 DNA: TGTGCCAGCTCACCTAGCGGAGGAAACTACGAGCAGTACTTC. Translation gives CASSPSGGNYEQYF. Full variable domain (outside the CDR3, taken from reference TRBV18 and TRBJ2-7): NAGVMQNPRHLVRRRGQEARLRCSPMKGHSHVYWYRQLPEEGLKFMVYLQKENIIDESGMPKERFSAEFPKEGPSILRIQQVVRGDSAAYFCASSPSGGNYEQYFGPGTRLTVT.

This clone was seen only a few times. The gene calls are TRBV11-2 and TRBJ1-1, with a weak D call TRBD1 (5 bases). The germline gives CDR1 SGHAT, CDR2 FQNNGV. This CDR3 region has 13 residues. Trimming removed 3 bases from V and 2 bases from J, with 7 bases in between. CDR3 nucleotides: TGTGCCAGCAGCTTTCAGGGAAACACTGAAGCTTTCTTT. Protein: CASSFQGNTEAFF.

The chain carries TRBV5-6 and TRBJ1-2; 9 nucleotides agree with TRBD1. CDR3 size: 16 residues. J gave up 6 bases and V 4 bases, and 13 bases lay outside the gene matches. CDR1 is SGHDT and CDR2 is YYEEEE in the germline V gene. CDR3 coding DNA: TGTGCCAGCAGCACCTACCGGGACAGGGAGTTAGATGGCTACACCTTC. This sequence encodes CASSTYRDRELDGYTF.

This chain links TRBV9 with TRBJ2-1, with D perhaps being TRBD1 or TRBD2 (5 bases each). The CDR3 is made up of 16 amino acids. Germline CDR1 reads SGDLS; CDR2 reads YYNGEE. Trimming stripped 3 bases from V and 5 bases from J, with 18 bases between. CDR3 loop: CASSATDPRGNNEQFF. CDR3 nucleotide sequence: TGTGCCAGCAGCGCAACCGACCCTCGGGGCAACAATGAGCAGTTCTTC.

V and J are TRBV6-1 and TRBJ2-5; D could derive from TRBD1 or TRBD2 (5 bases each). V was cut by 6 bases and J by 5 bases, with 13 bases left in between. This CDR3 is 13 amino acids long. Germline loops: CDR1 MNHNS, CDR2 SASEGT. The CDR3 nucleotides read TGTGCCAGCAGGGAGAGTTGGGGGGAGACCCAGTACTTC. Translation: CASRESWGETQYF.

The chain carries TRBV15 and TRBJ1-5, with 10 bases that match TRBD1. After removal of 0 bases from V and 4 bases from J, the junction contained 6 bases not matched to a gene. This CDR3 contains 17 residues. Germline loops: CDR1 LNHNV, CDR2 YYDKDF (reference sequence). DNA for the CDR3: TGTGCCACCAGCAGAGATTCGGACAGGGGGGTTAATCAGCCCCAGCATTTT. It yields the protein CATSRDSDRGVNQPQHF.

The chain is built from TRBV19 and TRBJ2-7, with 7 bases matching TRBD2. The CDR3 contains 16 residues. The germline V gene encodes CDR1 LNHDA and CDR2 SQIVND (reference sequence). The ends lost 1 base at V and 0 bases at J; junction bases unmatched: 6. The CDR3 DNA reads TGTGCCAGTAGTATAGCCCTGGCGGGAGCCTCCTACGAGCAGTACTTC. Protein sequence: CASSIALAGASYEQYF. Looking up the rest from reference TRBV19 and TRBJ2-7 gives the full variable domain: DGGITQSPKYLFRKEGQNVTLSCEQNLNHDAMYWYRQDPGQGLRLIYYSQIVNDFQKGDIAEGYSVSREKKESFPLTVTSAQKNPTAFYLCASSIALAGASYEQYFGPGTRLTVT.

This sequence joins TRBV5-1 and TRBJ1-5; the match to TRBD1 covers 9 bases. CDR1 is SGHRS and CDR2 is YFSETQ in the germline V gene. The CDR3 consists of 14 residues. J was trimmed by 6 bases and V by 4 bases; bases with no gene match: 5. The CDR3 coding sequence is TGCGCCAGCAGCCTGGGGACAGGGATTCAGCCCCAGCATTTT. This codes for CASSLGTGIQPQHF.

The CDR3 nucleotides read TGTGCCAGCTCACCACAGGGATGGACTGAAGCTTTCTTT. It codes for CASSPQGWTEAFF. The chain is built from TRBV18 and TRBJ1-1; no firm D call. Deletions cut 1 base from V and 5 bases from J, with 8 bases between. The germline gives CDR1 KGHSH, CDR2 LQKENI. The CDR3 has 13 amino acids.

The chain uses TRBV27 and TRBJ2-3; 7 positions match TRBD2. The J segment lost 0 bases and the V segment lost 2 bases, leaving 8 bases of the junction unmatched. Germline values: CDR1 MNHEY, CDR2 SMNVEV (reference sequence). This CDR3 has 17 residues. The CDR3 protein is CASSLIGLADSTDTQYF. The CDR3 nucleotides read TGTGCCAGCAGTTTAATCGGCCTAGCGGATAGCACAGATACGCAGTATTTT.

The chain combines TRBV7-9 with TRBJ2-7, with D perhaps matching TRBD1 or TRBD2 (5 bases each). The CDR3 totals 14 residues. Germline CDR1 and CDR2: SEHNR and FQNEAQ (reference sequence). V lost 3 bases and J 1 base, leaving 10 bases between the germline ends. CDR3 in DNA: TGTGCCAGCAGCTTCGGGACCACTTCCTACGAGCAGTACTTC. It yields the protein CASSFGTTSYEQYF. The full variable domain, with the rest looked up from reference TRBV7-9 and TRBJ2-7, is DTGVSQNPRHKITKRGQNVTFRCDPISEHNRLYWYRQTLGQGPEFLTYFQNEAQLEKSRLLSDRFSAERPKGSFSTLEIQRTEQGDSAMYLCASSFGTTSYEQYFGPGTRLTVT.